Below, 21 T cell receptor beta chains from the same sample are listed, as sequenced in a study of Graves' ophthalmopathy and Graves' hyperthyroidism listed by TCRdb under 2018. The sequencer was an Illumina HiSeq 2000. For repertoire sequencing, the TCR beta CDR3 regions were amplified from RNA transcripts. HTBI primers and the Qiagen OneStep RT-PCR kit were used in a first-round RT-PCR, which was followed by a second-round multiplex PCR, size selection and purification. TCRdb ran its own pipeline on the public reads, namely fastp trimming at Q25 and MiXCR clone calling, and kept in-frame beta chains. Each entry merges the rows of one CDR3 protein and shows their most common DNA and genes. Counted in this sample were about 240,000 distinct CDR3 sequences; approximately 42% of them appeared once. The ten largest clones take up more than 45% of the sample. Sequencing was done on a sample of peripheral blood. The receptors were sampled from an adult man with Graves' ophthalmopathy.

The rearrangement joins TRBV10-2 to TRBJ1-2, with D possibly TRBD1 on 5 matching bases. Trimming took 0 bases from V and 1 from J, leaving 9 bases between them. CDR3 length: 15 amino acids. Per the germline V gene, CDR1 is WSHSY and CDR2 is SAAADI. CDR3 region: CASSESSGVNYGYTF. The DNA of the CDR3 is TGCGCCAGCAGTGAGTCGTCGGGGGTTAACTATGGCTACACCTTC.

This chain connects TRBV6-5 to TRBJ2-2; 13 positions agree with TRBD2. Germline CDR1 reads MNHEY; CDR2 reads SVGAGI. Germline trimming cut 8 bases from V and 4 bases from J; bases unmatched to any gene: 4. There are 15 residues in the CDR3. CDR3 sequence (DNA): TGTGCCAGCCTGGGGACTAGCGGGATCACCGGGGAGCTGTTTTTT. It translates to CASLGTSGITGELFF.

V and J are TRBV12-3 or TRBV12-4 and TRBJ1-5, with 11 bases identical to TRBD1. Germline trimming cut 8 bases from V and 4 bases from J; bases unmatched to any gene: 1. The CDR3 length is 13 residues. The DNA of the CDR3 is TGTGCCAGCGGACAGGGGGCGAATCAGCCCCAGCATTTT. Translation: CASGQGANQPQHF.

This clonotype was recorded many times. This chain connects TRBV2 to TRBJ1-5; 8 nucleotides agree with TRBD1. Trimming cost V 8 bases and J 7 bases; bases outside gene matches: 7. The length of the CDR3 is 13 residues. Germline loops: CDR1 SNHLY, CDR2 FYNNEI. The CDR3 DNA follows: TGTGCCAGCGAGGCAGGGGGCGGACAGCCCCAGCATTTT. Residues: CASEAGGGQPQHF.

The chain is built from TRBV18 and TRBJ2-5; D remains ambiguous. Trimming stripped 8 bases from V and 5 bases from J, with 9 bases between. The CDR3 length is 11 residues. Germline V gene data show CDR1 as KGHSH and CDR2 as LQKENI. The CDR3 loop reads CASPQMETQYF. As DNA, the CDR3 is TGTGCCAGCCCCCAGATGGAGACCCAGTACTTC. Looking up the rest from reference TRBV18 and TRBJ2-5 gives the full variable domain: NAGVMQNPRHLVRRRGQEARLRCSPMKGHSHVYWYRQLPEEGLKFMVYLQKENIIDESGMPKERFSAEFPKEGPSILRIQQVVRGDSAAYFCASPQMETQYFGPGTRLLVL.

The J gene is TRBJ1-2, the V gene TRBV24-1, with D hard to call. Germline CDR1 and CDR2: KGHDR and SFDVKD. V was trimmed by 5 bases and J by 5 bases, leaving 8 bases between them. CDR3 length equals 12 residues. The CDR3 sequence is CATSGDLYGYTF. The CDR3 coding sequence is TGTGCCACCAGTGGCGACCTTTATGGCTACACCTTC.

The J gene is TRBJ1-1, the V gene TRBV20-1, with 8 bases aligning to TRBD1. V lost 4 bases and J lost 11; bases outside the gene matches: 6. There are 11 residues in the CDR3. Germline loops: CDR1 DFQATT, CDR2 SNEGSKA (reference sequence). Here the CDR3 reads CSATDRVAAFF. The CDR3, as DNA: TGCAGTGCTACGGACAGGGTGGCGGCTTTCTTT.

This clonotype was counted once. J is TRBJ2-7 and V is TRBV10-1, with D uncertain. Germline V gives CDR1 WNHNN, CDR2 SYGVQD (reference sequence). The CDR3 consists of 13 residues. V shed 2 bases and J shed 6 bases, with 11 bases lying between them. For the CDR3, the DNA is TGCGCCAGCAGTGAGGTGATCGGCAGCGAGCAGTACTTC. Translation: CASSEVIGSEQYF.

V gene TRBV7-8 combines with J gene TRBJ1-2; TRBD1 matches at 10 bases. V gave up 4 bases and J gave up 7 bases; unmatched junction bases: 3. This CDR3 contains 13 residues. The germline CDR1 and CDR2 sequences are SGHVS and FQNEAQ. The CDR3 here is CASSSTGGRGYTF. The CDR3 DNA reads as TGTGCCAGCAGCTCGACAGGGGGCCGTGGCTACACCTTC.

J is TRBJ1-2 and V is TRBV2; D not certain. The CDR3 spans 13 residues. Germline CDR1 is SNHLY and CDR2 is FYNNEI. Between the trimmed V and J ends, which lost 2 bases and 4 bases, there was a span of 8 bases. The CDR3 loop is CASSERASYGYTF. The CDR3 nucleotides read TGTGCCAGCAGTGAACGGGCAAGCTATGGCTACACCTTC.

In this sample, this clonotype turned up a few times. The J gene is TRBJ2-7, the V gene TRBV7-9; D unclear. The V end lost 7 bases, the J end lost 1 base, and 17 bases lay between the germline ends. Germline CDR1 reads SEHNR; CDR2 reads FQNEAQ (reference sequence). The CDR3 sequence is 15 residues long. The CDR3 reads CASTIGSLVSYEQYF. As DNA, the CDR3 is TGTGCCAGCACCATCGGGTCACTGGTATCCTACGAGCAGTACTTC.

The rearrangement joins TRBV10-3 to TRBJ2-5; 7 bases map to TRBD2. The CDR3 covers 13 residues. The V and J ends lost 10 bases and 9 bases, in that order; junction bases with no gene match: 14. The germline V gene has CDR1 ENHRY and CDR2 SYGVKD. This CDR3 is CASSGTGERAQYF. The CDR3 DNA sequence: TGTGCCAGCAGCGGGACTGGGGAGAGAGCCCAGTACTTC.

This clonotype was recorded at least ten times. The chain has TRBV25-1 and TRBJ1-5; D possibly corresponds to TRBD1 (6 bases). The germline CDR1 and CDR2 sequences are MGHDK and SYGVNS. V lost 2 bases and J lost 2, with 13 bases in between. The CDR3 covers 16 residues. The CDR3 is CASSEGTAGGNQPQHF. The CDR3 coding sequence is TGTGCCAGCAGTGAAGGGACCGCAGGGGGCAATCAGCCCCAGCATTTT.

V is TRBV11-2 and J is TRBJ2-7; possible D gene TRBD2, 6 bases. The CDR3 spans 10 residues. CDR1 SGHAT and CDR2 FQNNGV come from the germline V gene. V lost 11 bases and J lost 2, with 7 bases in between. The CDR3 region has the DNA TGTGCCGGCGGGACCTACGAGCAGTACTTC. Residues: CAGGTYEQYF.

This clonotype was recorded many times. The J gene is TRBJ2-5, the V gene TRBV7-3; D possibly uses TRBD1 or TRBD2 (5 bases each). The germline gives CDR1 SGHTA, CDR2 FQGTGA. Trimming took off 5 bases at V and 5 bases at J, with 15 bases between the two ends. There are 14 residues in the CDR3. The CDR3 loop reads CASSLAGHGETQYF. As DNA, the CDR3 is TGTGCCAGCAGCCTAGCCGGACACGGCGAGACCCAGTACTTC.

The chain recombines TRBV3-1 with TRBJ2-5; D perhaps matches TRBD1 (5 bases). The length of the CDR3 is 12 residues. Germline V gives CDR1 LGHDT, CDR2 YNNKEL (reference sequence). Trimming stripped 3 bases from V and 10 bases from J, with 12 bases between. Here the CDR3 DNA reads TGTGCCAGCAGCCAGGGTTTGCAGGGCCAGTACTTC. Its protein product is CASSQGLQGQYF.

In its sample, this clonotype was seen once. The chain links TRBV9 to TRBJ2-5, with 7 bases aligning to TRBD2. This CDR3 contains 15 residues. Per germline, CDR1 SGDLS and CDR2 YYNGEE. J gave up 2 bases and V 4 bases, and 8 bases lay outside the gene matches. As DNA, the CDR3 is TGTGCCAGCAGCTCCAATCCGGGAGGACAAGAGACCCAGTACTTC. Translated, it gives CASSSNPGGQETQYF.

This clonotype was counted only a few times. The gene calls are TRBV20-1 and TRBJ2-7; D is possibly TRBD2 (6 bases). The CDR3 loop spans 14 amino acids. Germline V gene lookup returns CDR1 DFQATT and CDR2 SNEGSKA (reference sequence). V lost 0 bases and J 1 base, leaving 10 bases between the germline ends. CDR3 loop: CSAREVGGSYEQYF. In nucleotides, the CDR3 is TGCAGTGCTAGAGAGGTGGGGGGATCCTACGAGCAGTACTTC.

The rearrangement uses TRBV7-2 and TRBJ1-2, with D possibly TRBD1 on 5 matching bases. The CDR3 covers 16 residues. V was trimmed by 3 bases and J by 2 bases, leaving 16 bases between them. In germline, CDR1 is SGHTA, CDR2 FQGNSA. The CDR3 here is CASSFGGGVLNYGYTF. The CDR3 bases are TGTGCCAGCAGCTTCGGGGGGGGGGTCCTGAACTATGGCTACACCTTC.

The chain recombines TRBV4-1 with TRBJ1-5; D unresolved. This CDR3 spans 15 amino acids. With 1 base removed from V and 2 bases from J, the gap between germline ends came to 9 bases. Germline CDR1 MGHRA, CDR2 YSYEKL. Here the CDR3 DNA reads TGCGCCAGCAGCCAAGTCGCGGTGGGCAATCAGCCCCAGCATTTT. Protein product: CASSQVAVGNQPQHF.

In its sample, this clonotype was seen a few times. V gene TRBV6-5 combines with J gene TRBJ1-3, with 8 positions matching TRBD1. The ends lost 6 bases at V and 0 bases at J; junction bases unmatched: 10. Germline CDR1 and CDR2: MNHEY and SVGAGI. The length of the CDR3 is 17 residues. The CDR3: CASSHGTGDPSGNTIYF. For the CDR3, the DNA is TGTGCCAGCAGCCACGGGACAGGTGACCCCTCTGGAAACACCATATATTTT.